This T cell receptor (beta chain) came from a study of CD8 T cells in ankylosing spondylitis. General study findings and limits: Clones tied to disease were said to be significantly enriched in matched ankylosing spondylitis synovial fluid. Typical of ankylosing spondylitis blood, it appeared, was a TCR beta motif of fewer than ten highly homologous variants.

With regard to this clonotype: Its antigen remains unidentified.

The CDR3 is 15 residues long. V was clipped by 4 bases and J by 7 bases; unmatched bases: 8. The germline V gene encodes CDR1 SGHRS and CDR2 YFSETQ. TCRdb itself ran the 5' RACE reads through MiXCR, one entry per CDR3 protein. The sample consists of 650,000 to 800,000 distinct CDR3 sequences, roughly 19% of them appearing once. This TCR derives from a male donor with ankylosing spondylitis. This chain joins TRBV5-1 and TRBJ2-1; 10 bases map to TRBD2. The source material was blood, either unsorted or a sorted T cell fraction (not recorded which). In nucleotides, the CDR3 is TGCGCCAGCAGCGTCCTAGCGGGGGATCTTAATGAGCAGTTCTTC. As protein: CASSVLAGDLNEQFF.